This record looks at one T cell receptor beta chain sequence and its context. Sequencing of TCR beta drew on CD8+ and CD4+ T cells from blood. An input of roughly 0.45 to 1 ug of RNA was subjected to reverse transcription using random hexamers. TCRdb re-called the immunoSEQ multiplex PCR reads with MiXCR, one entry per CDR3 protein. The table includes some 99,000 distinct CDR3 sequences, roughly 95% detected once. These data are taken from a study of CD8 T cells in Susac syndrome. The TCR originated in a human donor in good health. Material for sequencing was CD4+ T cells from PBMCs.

The chain's CDR3 is CASSVARGGAQYF. In DNA form, the CDR3 reads TGTGCCAGCAGCGTCGCCAGGGGAGGGGCCCAGTACTTC. The V and J genes are TRBV9 and TRBJ2-5; D may be TRBD2 (7 bases). Trimming removed 2 bases at V and 9 bases at J, with 14 bases between. The CDR3 has 13 residues. Germline assignment: CDR1 SGDLS and CDR2 YYNGEE.